These T cell receptor beta chains were read from a single sample in a study of control samples from healthy donors and cancer patients. Sequencing was performed with immunoSEQ multiplex PCR; in TCRdb, only in-frame clones are kept and a portion is missing. Counted here are roughly 450,000 clones, roughly 90% occurring once; the ten biggest clones make up 5% to 8%. The sequenced material came from PBMCs. These receptors were collected from a man in his forties with head and neck cancer. CDR3s include the opening cysteine and the closing phenylalanine or tryptophan. The D gene is left open where the match is weak. Expanded clones are given a class, and other clones once, few, many or no size at all.

v_gene	j_gene	len	abundance	d_gene	CDR3nt	CDR3aa
TRBV9	TRBJ2-7	13	.	.	TGTGCCAGCAGCGCAAGTAGGGGTTCAGAGCAGTACTTC	CASSASRGSEQYF
TRBV30	TRBJ1-3	17	once	.	TGTGCCTGGAGTGTAGGCCCTGTAGGGCACACTGGAAACACCATATATTTT	CAWSVGPVGHTGNTIYF
TRBV27	TRBJ1-6	14	.	.	TGTGCCAGCAGACCCCTAGGGTATAATTCACCCCTCCACTTT	CASRPLGYNSPLHF
TRBV19	TRBJ2-7	14	.	.	TGTGCCAGTCGTCCCGTCTACAGCCTCGGCGAGCAGTACTTC	CASRPVYSLGEQYF
TRBV21-1	TRBJ2-7	14	.	.	TGTGCCAACTCGGGACATTTCTCAGATTACGAGCAGTACTTC	CANSGHFSDYEQYF
TRBV6-5	TRBJ1-5	14	.	.	TGTGCCAGCAGTTACTCGACTGGGGCTCAGCCCCAGCATTTT	CASSYSTGAQPQHF
TRBV15	TRBJ2-7	15	.	.	TGTGCCACCAGCAGATCCGGGACGCAACAGTACGAGCAGTACTTC	CATSRSGTQQYEQYF
TRBV30	TRBJ1-3	15	.	.	TGTGCCTGGAGTGTACAACTGCCCTCTGGAAACACCATATATTTT	CAWSVQLPSGNTIYF
TRBV14	TRBJ1-6	15	.	TRBD1	TGTGCCAGCAGCCCTAGGACAGGGAGCAATTCACCCCTCCACTTT	CASSPRTGSNSPLHF
TRBV5-8	TRBJ2-1	12	.	.	TGTGCCAGCACACTAAGGCTAGGGGAGCAGTTCTTC	CASTLRLGEQFF
TRBV5-6	TRBJ2-2	12	.	.	TGTGCCAGCAGCTGGTACACCGGGGAGCTGTTTTTT	CASSWYTGELFF